This TCR beta chain was retrieved from a study of blood T cells in healthy people across ages. Study-wide findings and caveats: Per-million-T-cell TCR beta diversity fell roughly linearly with age. Comparison with aged donors showed that long-lived donors had more naive CD4+ cells and higher diversity. Total diversity from one million sequenced T cells was likely underestimated.

Regarding this clonotype: Its matching antigen is unknown.

The study drew donors from healthy Caucasian individuals in Russia aged 6 to 90. Primed by a sample-barcoded 5' primer and a J-beta primer mix, a second PCR proceeded for 7 to 11 cycles. TCRdb used MiXCR to reprocess the 5' RACE reads, holding one entry per CDR3 protein. This table has 1 million to 1.2 million distinct CDR3 sequences, around two fifths appearing once. CDR3 length: 15 amino acids. V was clipped by 2 bases and J by 3 bases; unmatched bases: 6. The specimen was blood. The chain is built from TRBV12-3 or TRBV12-4 and TRBJ1-1; 7 bases map to TRBD1. The clonotype comes from a man between 18 and 29 years old in good health. The CDR3 DNA follows: TGTGCCAGCAGTTTAATCCCAGGGGGGGACACTGAAGCTTTCTTT. Its translation: CASSLIPGGDTEAFF.